This T cell receptor beta chain comes out of a study of T cell responses to AZD1222 COVID-19 vaccine. Germline CDR1 reads LNHDA; CDR2 reads SQIVND (reference sequence). CDR3 length equals 15 residues. Trimming stripped 2 bases from V and 0 bases from J, with 8 bases between. Repertoires were generated with immunoSEQ multiplex PCR, while TCRdb's copy carries only in-frame clones and drops some. The data contain 90,000 to 95,000 clones, more than 75% of them seen just once; the ten biggest clones take up roughly 10%. This chain connects TRBV19 to TRBJ1-5; D ambiguous. Sequenced here: peripheral blood, sampled on day 0 of AZD1222 vaccination. This TCR was recovered from an adult in good health. The CDR3 DNA follows: TGTGCCAGTAGTATAAGCAGAGATAGCAATCAGCCCCAGCATTTT. Residues: CASSISRDSNQPQHF. The complete variable domain, with remaining parts taken from reference TRBV19 and TRBJ1-5, reads DGGITQSPKYLFRKEGQNVTLSCEQNLNHDAMYWYRQDPGQGLRLIYYSQIVNDFQKGDIAEGYSVSREKKESFPLTVTSAQKNPTAFYLCASSISRDSNQPQHFGDGTRLSIL.